This T cell receptor (beta chain) was obtained from a study of cytomegalovirus exposure and HLA in healthy donors (dated by TCRdb to 2016 to 2017). General notes on the study: The roughly 670 repertoires of the first cohort and the 120 validation repertoires were produced on the same platform, according to a later analysis. The study aimed to test whether signatures of past pathogen exposure could be identified by cataloging public T cell receptors. Along with the roughly 670-subject first cohort, a separate validation cohort of some 130 different subjects was used. The study combined high-throughput TCR immunosequencing, statistical association of individual TCRs with disease status, and machine learning to predict cytomegalovirus infection status. What the work shows at the level of the full study, not this receptor alone: A later analysis lacked HLA typing for the validation cohort, so it scored co-occurrence in that cohort across all 120 or so repertoires. The classifier was reported to diagnose cytomegalovirus status with high specificity and sensitivity in both the original cohort and the validation cohort. Of the cluster scores, about 94% were above 0 in a later analysis, which found that TCRs clustered in the first cohort also tended to co-occur in the 120 validation repertoires. In vitro tests confirmed that a few of the cytomegalovirus-associated TCR beta chains recognize cytomegalovirus antigens. A total of 150 to 200 TCR beta chains were listed by the study as associated with cytomegalovirus. Most TCR sequences were seen in very few donors, while some public TCRs were found in many individuals. According to the authors, the approach could potentially be generalized to other disease states and immunological phenotypes.

About this clone itself: What this receptor recognizes is not known. Per-nucleotide qualities are absent, and no much larger clonotype sits a single base away.

The library came from the immunoSEQ multiplex PCR assay. Processing in the source paper ran as follows. A statistical classification framework was built for diagnosing cytomegalovirus status from the catalog of TCR beta chain sequences. TCRdb re-hosts the immuneACCESS table, in-frame sequences only. Its copies lack some clones; in the studies checked, an unresolved V gene accounts for under half of them, and the cause for the rest is not known. From that table come the V and J calls and clone size; the DNA was used to work out D and trimming. In this sample the table shows around 110,000 clones, 88% of which occur a single time. The ten most abundant clones make up 1.8% of the sample. The donors belonged to the validation cohort of about 110 subjects, which was separate from the roughly 670-subject first cohort. The receptor's source is a young woman in good health and CMV-seropositive. The sequenced material came from PBMCs.

The CDR3 protein sequence reads: CASSSRTGAAHNEQFF. At the DNA level, the sequence is TGTGCCAGCAGTTCACGGACAGGGGCGGCCCACAATGAGCAGTTCTTC. The sequence is built from TRBV6-5 and TRBJ2-1, with 9 bases in between that match TRBD1. For this chain, trimming is 4 bases at the V end and 5 bases at the J end, and the number of junction bases without a gene match is 9. Reading the germline V gene gives CDR1 MNHEY and CDR2 SVGAGI. From cysteine to phenylalanine, the CDR3 is 16 amino acids long. Just the 48-base CDR3 DNA is kept, in frame starting at base 1.